The 8 T cell receptor beta chains in this list originate from one sample, sequenced in a study of T cell repertoires in cytomegalovirus infection. TCRdb called the reads again in MiXCR, with one record for every CDR3 protein. This sample has about 830,000 distinct CDR3 sequences, with 32% found just once. The antigens of these receptors remain unknown. The source was cultured CD8+ T cells from PBMCs, collected from culture after CMV antigen stimulation. The source of these receptors is a human donor in good health (CMV status not recorded). Some clones in this sample may be carry-over from other donors' samples.

In the case of this clonotype: Given a much more abundant clone one base away, this may be a read error. The V gene is TRBV7-6, the J gene TRBJ2-2, with D hard to call. Per the germline V gene, CDR1 is SGHVS and CDR2 is FNYEAQ. The CDR3 has 11 residues. Here the CDR3 reads CTSSLYGELFF. Here the CDR3 DNA reads TGTACCAGCAGCTTATACGGGGAGCTGTTTTTT.

This clonotype was detected ten times or more. The chain links TRBV10-3 to TRBJ2-3; D might be TRBD1 or TRBD2, each matching 5 bases. Trimming removed 6 bases from V and 3 bases from J, with 22 bases in between. Germline V lookup: CDR1 ENHRY, CDR2 SYGVKD. The CDR3 length is 17 residues. The CDR3 DNA reads as TGTGCCATCAGGACCTCTTCGAGGGGCGGTGAGACAGATACGCAGTATTTT. Its translation: CAIRTSSRGGETDTQYF.

The chain couples TRBV7-6 to TRBJ2-1; TRBD1 is a possible D gene (6 bases). Germline CDR1 is SGHVS and CDR2 is FNYEAQ. The ends were cut back, 4 bases at V and 0 bases at J, with 25 bases in the middle. This CDR3 has 20 residues. The CDR3 spells CASSYLAQGSKSSSYNEQFF. Written as DNA, the CDR3 is TGTGCCAGCAGCTACCTCGCCCAGGGGTCAAAGTCGAGCTCCTACAATGAGCAGTTCTTC.

This clonotype was observed at least ten times. This chain uses TRBV7-2 with TRBJ1-2, with TRBD1 as a possible D gene (5 bases). V lost 4 bases and J lost 4, with 16 bases in between. Germline V gene data show CDR1 as SGHTA and CDR2 as FQGNSA. CDR3 size: 15 residues. CDR3 loop: CASSYRSERGYGYTF. In DNA, the CDR3 is TGTGCCAGCAGCTACAGATCGGAGAGGGGCTATGGCTACACCTTC.

This clonotype was recorded a few times. This chain connects TRBV6-1 to TRBJ2-2, with 7 positions matching TRBD1. The CDR3 has 13 amino acids. Germline V CDR1 and CDR2: MNHNS, SASEGT. V lost 8 bases and J lost 4; bases outside the gene matches: 4. CDR3 nucleotides: TGTGCCAGCGGCCCAGGGGGCACCGGGGAGCTGTTTTTT. Its protein product is CASGPGGTGELFF.

The V gene is TRBV6-2 or TRBV6-3, the J gene TRBJ2-2, with 11 bases lining up with TRBD2. Germline lookup yields CDR1 MNHEY and CDR2 SVGEGT. With 4 bases clipped from V and 5 bases from J, the junction kept 6 bases outside the gene matches. This CDR3 is 16 amino acids long. The CDR3 coding sequence is TGTGCCAGCAGTTTGAATCTAGCGGGGGGTACCGGGGAGCTGTTTTTT. This gives the protein CASSLNLAGGTGELFF.

This clonotype came up many times. The chain employs TRBV12-3 or TRBV12-4 and TRBJ2-5; possibly TRBD2 for D (7 bases). This CDR3 region has 17 residues. The ends were cut back, 5 bases at V and 4 bases at J, with 23 bases in the middle. CDR3 residues: CASSPPGAGARGETQYF. CDR3 DNA sequence: TGTGCCAGCAGTCCCCCAGGGGCGGGGGCCCGCGGAGAGACCCAGTACTTC.

This clonotype turned up a few times. The rearrangement uses TRBV6-5 and TRBJ1-5; a possible D gene is TRBD1 (6 bases). Trimming stripped 5 bases from V and 9 bases from J, with 32 bases between. CDR1 is MNHEY, CDR2 SVGAGI, per germline. The length of the CDR3 is 19 residues. The CDR3, as DNA: TGTGCCAGCAGTCAACTTCTCAGGGGCCGTGCCATGGCGGTTGGGCCCCAGCATTTT. Protein: CASSQLLRGRAMAVGPQHF.